The text below deals with one T cell receptor (beta chain). What it recognizes is unknown. The source of the sample is a study of identical twins. Study-level findings and limits: The study found that models underestimated out-of-frame TCR alpha sharing in monozygotic twins.

With V trimmed by 11 bases and J by 7 bases, 14 bases remained unmatched. The CDR3 runs to 14 residues. The germline V gene encodes CDR1 SNHLY and CDR2 FYNNEI. Healthy Caucasians were all of the donors. A universal primer site was incorporated via template switching, and the cDNA contained unique molecular identifiers. Via MiXCR, TCRdb re-called the 5' RACE reads, giving one row per CDR3 protein. The profile shows about 240,000 distinct CDR3 sequences, roughly a tenth of them singletons. Source material: memory T cells sorted from blood. The J gene is TRBJ2-1, the V gene TRBV2; TRBD1 aligns across 7 bases. This clonotype was sampled from a man aged 45 to 65 in good health. CDR3 amino acids: CAGYRGSSGNEQFF. The DNA of the CDR3 is TGTGCCGGATACAGGGGAAGTTCGGGAAATGAGCAGTTCTTC.